The entry that follows covers one T cell receptor beta chain sequence. The target antigen is unknown. This entry comes from a study of early T cells in non-severe SARS-CoV-2 infection. In the study overall: Sequencing of unsorted whole blood was done on bulk RNA, leaving chains unpaired. Notes on the study in general: Anti-spike CD8 responses were favored by VDJdb matching, which missed private and CD4 specificities.

Individual cDNA molecules each received unique molecular identifiers attached to them. TCRdb used MiXCR to reprocess the 5' RACE reads, holding one entry per CDR3 protein. Of around 57,000 distinct CDR3 sequences listed, about 5.9% are singletons. The V and J ends lost 4 bases and 1 base respectively, with 17 bases between them. This CDR3 has 17 residues. Germline CDR1 reads MDHEN; CDR2 reads SYDVKM. The clonotype comes from an adult who was a healthcare worker with PCR-confirmed SARS-CoV-2 infection or an uninfected control (not recorded which). Sequenced sample: whole blood. This chain joins TRBV28 and TRBJ1-3, with TRBD1 as a possible D gene (6 bases). CDR3: CASSSLGAGESGNTIYF. The CDR3 region has the DNA TGTGCCAGCAGTTCCCTGGGGGCAGGCGAATCTGGAAACACCATATATTTT.